The rows below give T cell receptor beta chains drawn from one sample of a study of response to subunit inactivated influenza vaccine. In TCRdb, the RT-PCR reads were re-called with MiXCR into one record per CDR3 protein. This table holds fewer than 750,000 distinct CDR3 sequences, approximately 15% found once. Sequenced material: PBMCs from blood, taken roughly 12 days after vaccination. The receptors originated from a man aged 50 or older who received an inactivated influenza vaccine. CDR3s include the opening cysteine and the closing phenylalanine or tryptophan. The order of the fields is D gene, V gene, clone size, J gene, CDR3 length, CDR3 protein, CDR3 DNA. A D gene is named only where the DNA matches it firmly. Only part of the rows carry a size: once, few, many, or a class if the clone is expanded.

TRBD1	TRBV20-1	NA	TRBJ1-5	14	CSATRDREGQPQHF	TGCAGTGCTACTAGGGACAGGGAAGGTCAGCCCCAGCATTTT
NA	TRBV5-1	NA	TRBJ2-7	13	CASSLQEYYEQYF	TGCGCCAGCAGCTTGCAGGAATACTACGAGCAGTACTTC
NA	TRBV5-6	NA	TRBJ1-1	12	CASSSSNTEAFF	TGTGCCAGCAGCTCATCGAACACTGAAGCTTTCTTT
NA	TRBV5-1	NA	TRBJ2-5	15	CASSSLGLQEETQYF	TGCGCCAGCAGCTCCCTCGGTCTTCAGGAAGAGACCCAGTACTTC
TRBD1	TRBV30	NA	TRBJ2-7	14	CAWIRRTGGHEQYF	TGTGCCTGGATTCGCAGGACAGGGGGCCACGAGCAGTACTTC
NA	TRBV7-9	NA	TRBJ2-5	17	CASSQQQGSQNQETQYF	TGTGCCAGCAGCCAACAGCAGGGCAGCCAGAACCAAGAGACCCAGTACTTC
TRBD2	TRBV11-2	NA	TRBJ2-5	19	CASSLYTGAGTSAIGTQYF	TGTGCCAGCAGCTTATACACGGGCGCCGGGACTAGCGCGATTGGGACCCAGTACTTC
NA	TRBV7-3	few	TRBJ2-1	14	CASSLSPANNEQFF	TGTGCCAGCAGCTTATCGCCGGCTAACAATGAGCAGTTCTTC
TRBD2	TRBV6-2/TRBV6-3	many	TRBJ2-7	18	CASSPIPPVAGAPYEQYF	TGTGCCAGCAGCCCCATCCCTCCGGTAGCGGGAGCCCCCTACGAGCAGTACTTC
TRBD2	TRBV6-4	many	TRBJ2-2	19	CASSLSILAGAVGDGELFF	TGTGCCAGCAGTCTCTCCATTCTAGCGGGGGCCGTTGGCGACGGGGAGCTGTTTTTT
NA	TRBV18	few	TRBJ2-1	16	CASSPLTSGGGDEQFF	TGTGCCAGCTCACCCCTAACTAGCGGAGGGGGCGATGAGCAGTTCTTC
TRBD2	TRBV11-2	NA	TRBJ2-2	14	CASTLAAGAGELFF	TGTGCCAGCACCCTGGCAGCGGGGGCCGGGGAGCTGTTTTTT
NA	TRBV18	NA	TRBJ1-2	15	CASSPQRTVNYGYTF	TGTGCCAGCTCACCGCAGCGGACGGTGAACTATGGCTACACCTTC
NA	TRBV7-6	many	TRBJ1-5	16	CASSPLTGPTNQPQHF	TGTGCCAGCAGCCCACTTACCGGGCCCACAAATCAGCCCCAGCATTTT
NA	TRBV4-3	few	TRBJ1-1	17	CASSQDFGQVLDTEAFF	TGCGCCAGCAGCCAAGATTTCGGGCAGGTTTTGGACACTGAAGCTTTCTTT
NA	TRBV24-1	few	TRBJ2-7	13	CATSDLQGREQYF	TGTGCCACCAGTGATTTGCAAGGCCGAGAGCAGTACTTC
NA	TRBV5-1	NA	TRBJ2-6	16	CASSLAYGAGANVLTF	TGCGCCAGCAGCTTGGCCTATGGGGCCGGGGCCAACGTCCTGACTTTC
NA	TRBV7-2	few	TRBJ2-1	15	CASSPWGQGGNEQFF	TGTGCCAGCAGCCCCTGGGGGCAGGGAGGCAATGAGCAGTTCTTC
TRBD1	TRBV12-3/TRBV12-4	NA	TRBJ1-5	15	CASSVWTGDGQPQHF	TGTGCCAGCAGTGTCTGGACAGGGGACGGTCAGCCCCAGCATTTT
NA	TRBV12-3/TRBV12-4	many	TRBJ2-6	16	CATDAGPSSGANVLTF	TGTGCCACAGACGCAGGGCCCTCCTCTGGGGCCAACGTCCTGACTTTC
NA	TRBV30	NA	TRBJ2-2	15	CAWSWGSSYTGELFF	TGTGCCTGGAGTTGGGGGAGCAGCTACACCGGGGAGCTGTTTTTT
NA	TRBV4-2	NA	TRBJ1-4	14	CASSQVTAGEKLFF	TGTGCCAGCAGCCAAGTCACGGCCGGTGAAAAACTGTTTTTT
NA	TRBV7-8	few	TRBJ1-5	16	CASSLAGGGPDQPQHF	TGTGCCAGCAGCTTAGCTGGAGGGGGTCCGGATCAGCCCCAGCATTTT
TRBD2	TRBV5-1	few	TRBJ2-3	16	CASSLGSGGSTDTQYF	TGCGCCAGCAGCTTGGGTAGCGGGGGAAGCACAGATACGCAGTATTTT
TRBD2	TRBV20-1	many	TRBJ2-7	15	CSALPRPGGSYEQYF	TGCAGTGCTCTCCCCCGTCCGGGAGGCTCCTACGAGCAGTACTTC
TRBD1	TRBV20-1	once	TRBJ2-3	14	CSAEQGISTDTQYF	TGCAGTGCTGAACAGGGGATTAGCACAGATACGCAGTATTTT
TRBD1	TRBV4-3	few	TRBJ1-6	16	CASSQTFTGVGSPLHF	TGCGCCAGCAGCCAGACGTTCACAGGGGTCGGTTCACCCCTCCACTTT
NA	TRBV7-7	NA	TRBJ1-5	16	CASSNLGQYSNQPQHF	TGTGCTAGCAGCAACCTTGGACAGTATAGCAATCAGCCCCAGCATTTT